Listed below are T cell receptor beta chains from one sample, sequenced in a study of CXCR3-negative and CXCR3-positive naive CD8 T cells. No DNA is given; TCRdb re-called the 5' RACE reads and lists each CDR3 protein once. In total, the table holds 100,000 to 150,000 distinct CDR3 sequences. Sequencing was carried out using naive CXCR3- CD8+ T cells from blood. These receptors came from a human donor in good health. Some clones in this sample may be carry-over from other donors' samples. CDR3s include the opening cysteine and the closing phenylalanine or tryptophan.

TRBV28	TRBJ2-1	CASRGGVVNEQFF
TRBV7-9	TRBJ2-1	CASSLSRTSDEQFF
TRBV4-3	TRBJ1-1	CASSQDSSRGGTEAFF
TRBV5-1	TRBJ2-5	CASSLVPGTQETQYF
TRBV3-1	TRBJ1-5	CASSQDRGNQPQHF
TRBV28	TRBJ2-3	CASSLGLAGGLTDTQYF
TRBV19	TRBJ2-1	CASSIPASGYNEQFF
TRBV5-4	TRBJ2-1	CASSFRERTYNEQFF
TRBV4-3	TRBJ2-7	CASSQGANEQYF
TRBV11-2	TRBJ2-3	CASSLVSTDTQYF
TRBV27	TRBJ1-1	CASSFQTGTNTEAFF
TRBV5-1	TRBJ2-1	CASTRGQGYNEQFF
TRBV29-1	TRBJ2-7	CSVDGLGMDYEQYF
TRBV28	TRBJ2-5	CASSLGAEGFQETQYF
TRBV11-2	TRBJ2-5	CASSLTEETQYF
TRBV27	TRBJ2-7	CASSYATGYEQYF
TRBV14	TRBJ2-7	CASSQGQQPYSYEQYF
TRBV3-1	TRBJ2-7	CASSQVERDYEQYF
TRBV20-1	TRBJ2-1	CSGVDGYNEQFF
TRBV29-1	TRBJ2-2	CSVDPLGAGELFF
TRBV5-5	TRBJ2-1	CASSSPGQGVDEQFF
TRBV7-9	TRBJ2-5	CASSQSSGPETQYF